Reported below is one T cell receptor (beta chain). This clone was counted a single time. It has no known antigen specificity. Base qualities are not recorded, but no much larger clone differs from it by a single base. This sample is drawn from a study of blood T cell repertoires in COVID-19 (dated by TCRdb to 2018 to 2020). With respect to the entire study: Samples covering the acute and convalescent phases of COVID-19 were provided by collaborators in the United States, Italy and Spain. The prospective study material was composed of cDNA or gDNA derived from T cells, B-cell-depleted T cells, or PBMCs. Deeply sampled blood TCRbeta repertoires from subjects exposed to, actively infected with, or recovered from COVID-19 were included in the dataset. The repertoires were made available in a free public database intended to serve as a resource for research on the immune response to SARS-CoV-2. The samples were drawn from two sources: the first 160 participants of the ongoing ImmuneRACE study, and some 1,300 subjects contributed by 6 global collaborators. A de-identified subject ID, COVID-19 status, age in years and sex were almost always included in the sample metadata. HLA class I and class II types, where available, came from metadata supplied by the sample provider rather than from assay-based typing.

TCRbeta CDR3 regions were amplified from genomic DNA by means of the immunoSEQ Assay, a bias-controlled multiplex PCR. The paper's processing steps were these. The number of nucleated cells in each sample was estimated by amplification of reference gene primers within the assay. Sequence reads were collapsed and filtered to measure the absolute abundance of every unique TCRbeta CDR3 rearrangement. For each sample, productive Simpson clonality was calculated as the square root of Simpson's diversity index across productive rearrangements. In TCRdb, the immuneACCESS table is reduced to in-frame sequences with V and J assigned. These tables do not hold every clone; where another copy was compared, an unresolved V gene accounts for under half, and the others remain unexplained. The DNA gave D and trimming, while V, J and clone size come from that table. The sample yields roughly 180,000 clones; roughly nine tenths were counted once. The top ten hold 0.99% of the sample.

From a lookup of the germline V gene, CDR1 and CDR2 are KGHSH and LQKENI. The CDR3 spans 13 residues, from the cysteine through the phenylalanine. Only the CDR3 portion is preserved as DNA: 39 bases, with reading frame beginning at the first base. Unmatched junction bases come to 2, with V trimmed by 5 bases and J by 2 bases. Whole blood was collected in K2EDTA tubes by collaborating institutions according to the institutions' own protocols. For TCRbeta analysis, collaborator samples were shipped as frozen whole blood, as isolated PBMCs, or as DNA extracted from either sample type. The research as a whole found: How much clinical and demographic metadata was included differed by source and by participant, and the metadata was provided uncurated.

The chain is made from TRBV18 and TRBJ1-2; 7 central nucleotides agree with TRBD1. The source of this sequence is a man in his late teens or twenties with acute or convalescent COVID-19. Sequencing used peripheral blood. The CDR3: CASSGQANYGYTF. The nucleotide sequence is TGTGCCAGCTCAGGACAGGCCAACTATGGCTACACCTTC.